This T cell receptor (beta chain) was found in a study of blood T cell repertoires in COVID-19. About the study: Both acute and convalescent COVID-19 samples were obtained from the United States, Italy and Spain. T cells, B-cell-depleted T cells, or PBMCs provided the cDNA or gDNA that served as material.

Authors' methods: Scientists estimated how many nucleated cells there were by amplifying reference gene primers. TCRdb's copy holds only in-frame clones and misses some; the assay was immunoSEQ multiplex PCR. V and J calls and clone size follow that table, whereas D and trimming were derived from the DNA. Of roughly 100,000 clones listed, about 80% were seen once; the top ten hold 13% to 15%. Losses at the gene ends were 5 bases for V and 4 bases for J; bases not matched to a gene: 2. The CDR3 extends over 14 amino acids. CDR1 and CDR2 (germline): SGHTA, FQGNSA. The genes are TRBV7-2 and TRBJ2-3; 11 nucleotides align to TRBD2. Sequences were obtained from peripheral blood. This receptor was taken from a woman aged 55-70 years with acute or convalescent COVID-19. The CDR3 sequence: CASSTGLAADTQYF. CDR3 bases: TGTGCCAGCAGCACGGGACTAGCGGCAGATACGCAGTATTTT.